Listed here are 25 T cell receptor beta chains from one sample, sequenced in a study of T-cell memory formation after mild COVID-19. One entry per CDR3 protein results from TCRdb running MiXCR on the 5' RACE reads. The sample yields about 280,000 distinct CDR3 sequences, 8.2% seen once. Sequenced input: PBMCs or a T cell subset sorted from them (not recorded which). These receptors were obtained from a man aged 18 to 29 who had mild COVID-19 (a few samples of this study predate the infection). Cell type and time point are not known.

The chain links TRBV6-1 to TRBJ2-1; TRBD2 aligns across 7 bases. CDR1 and CDR2 from the germline V gene are MNHNS and SASEGT. This CDR3 has 15 residues. V lost 5 bases and J lost 3; bases outside the gene matches: 7. The CDR3 here is CASSIGGTHYNEQFF. The CDR3 coding sequence is TGTGCCAGCAGTATCGGGGGGACCCACTACAATGAGCAGTTCTTC.

The chain has TRBV30 and TRBJ2-1; D unclear. Per the germline V gene, CDR1 is GTSNPN and CDR2 is SVGIG (reference sequence). CDR3 length equals 12 residues. V lost 0 bases and J lost 5, with 5 bases in between. CDR3 nucleotide sequence: TGTGCCTGGAGTGTACCAGACAATGAGCAGTTCTTC. This sequence encodes CAWSVPDNEQFF. Filled out from reference TRBV30 and TRBJ2-1, the complete variable domain reads SQTIHQWPATLVQPVGSPLSLECTVEGTSNPNLYWYRQAAGRGLQLLFYSVGIGQISSEVPQNLSASRPQDRQFILSSKKLLLSDSGFYLCAWSVPDNEQFFGPGTRLTVL.

This chain joins TRBV6-2 or TRBV6-3 and TRBJ1-2; D is ambiguous. The V end lost 1 base, the J end lost 0 bases, and 6 bases lay between the germline ends. Germline CDR1 reads MNHEY; CDR2 reads SVGEGT. This CDR3 spans 14 amino acids. CDR3 amino acids: CASSYWGANYGYTF. The CDR3 region has the DNA TGTGCCAGCAGTTACTGGGGAGCTAACTATGGCTACACCTTC.

This chain joins TRBV5-1 and TRBJ2-2, with 10 bases matching TRBD1. The CDR3 has 15 amino acids. V lost 4 bases to trimming and J lost 5 bases; unmatched junction nucleotides: 5. Germline CDR1 reads SGHRS; CDR2 reads YFSETQ. CDR3 in amino acids: CASSPGQGMTGELFF. CDR3 bases: TGCGCCAGCAGCCCGGGACAGGGGATGACCGGGGAGCTGTTTTTT.

This clonotype was seen repeatedly, ten times or more. The chain links TRBV29-1 to TRBJ2-1; the D call may be TRBD1 or TRBD2 (5 bases each). The CDR3 runs 11 residues. The germline CDR1 and CDR2 sequences are SQVTM and ANQGSEA. CDR3 nucleotide sequence: TGCACCTATCAGGGAGACAATGAGCAGTTCTTC. Its protein product is CTYQGDNEQFF.

This clonotype showed up just a few times. V usage is TRBV7-2 and J usage is TRBJ2-7, with TRBD2 identical over 15 bases. Germline lookup yields CDR1 SGHTA and CDR2 FQGNSA. V was clipped by 4 bases and J by 3 bases; unmatched bases: 4. This CDR3 is 16 amino acids long. The CDR3 region is CASSWTSGGAFYEQYV. The CDR3 DNA reads as TGTGCCAGCAGCTGGACTAGCGGGGGGGCCTTCTACGAGCAGTACGTC.

As regards this clonotype: This may stem from a read error, because a much larger clone lies one nucleotide away. The chain has TRBV10-3 and TRBJ2-3, with D possibly TRBD1 on 8 matching bases. Germline V gene lookup returns CDR1 ENHRY and CDR2 SYGVKD. V shed 11 bases and J shed 5 bases, with 23 bases lying between them. The CDR3 spans 15 residues. The CDR3 coding sequence is TGTGCCGCCAGCGCACAGGGGGGGACCAGAGATACGCAGTATTTT. It encodes CAASAQGGTRDTQYF.

This clonotype was observed many times. The J gene is TRBJ1-6, the V gene TRBV5-1; no definite D call. V gave up 0 bases and J gave up 8 bases, with 6 bases separating them. From germline, CDR1 is SGHRS and CDR2 YFSETQ. This CDR3 is built from 13 residues. In DNA, the CDR3 is TGCGCCAGCAGCTTGGATACAGATTCACCCCTCCACTTT. Translated, it gives CASSLDTDSPLHF.

The V and J genes are TRBV5-1 and TRBJ1-6, with 9 bases that match TRBD1. Looked up from germline, CDR1 is SGHRS and CDR2 is YFSETQ. The CDR3 extends over 15 amino acids. With V trimmed by 5 bases and J by 10 bases, 10 bases remained unmatched. CDR3 loop: CASSWTGEDRSPLHF. Here the CDR3 DNA reads TGCGCCAGCAGTTGGACAGGGGAAGATCGGTCACCCCTCCACTTT. The whole variable domain, filled in from reference TRBV5-1 and TRBJ1-6, reads KAGVTQTPRYLIKTRGQQVTLSCSPISGHRSVSWYQQTPGQGLQFLFEYFSETQRNKGNFPGRFSGRQFSNSRSEMNVSTLELGDSALYLCASSWTGEDRSPLHFGNGTRLTVT.

The CDR3 DNA is TGTGCCAGCAGCTTAGACAGTTCTTTACCCCTCCACTTT. Protein product: CASSLDSSLPLHF. The chain employs TRBV11-2 and TRBJ1-6, with D uncertain. The CDR3 totals 13 residues. Trimming removed 0 bases at V and 12 bases at J, with 9 bases between. The germline gives CDR1 SGHAT, CDR2 FQNNGV. Variable domain in full (rest from reference TRBV11-2 and TRBJ1-6): EAGVAQSPRYKIIEKRQSVAFWCNPISGHATLYWYQQILGQGPKLLIQFQNNGVVDDSQLPKDRFSAERLKGVDSTLKIQPAKLEDSAVYLCASSLDSSLPLHFGNGTRLTVT.

This clonotype was counted a few times. The DNA for the CDR3 is TGCGCCAGCAGCCAAGGTCTACTAGCCTCCGCCGGGGAGCTGTTTTTT. Protein product: CASSQGLLASAGELFF. The V gene is TRBV4-3, the J gene TRBJ2-2; tentatively, D is TRBD2 (6 bases). Germline CDR1 and CDR2: LGHNA and YSLEER. Trimming pared 1 base from V and 6 bases from J, leaving 15 bases between. This CDR3 spans 16 amino acids.

This clonotype occurred a few times. This rearrangement joins TRBV4-3 to TRBJ2-4; TRBD1 is a possible D gene (7 bases). V lost 0 bases to trimming and J lost 0 bases, with 15 bases between them. The CDR3 is 18 residues long. In germline, CDR1 is LGHNA, CDR2 YSLEER. CDR3 region: CASSQDPEGAGAKNIQYF. CDR3 in DNA: TGCGCCAGCAGCCAAGATCCGGAGGGGGCGGGAGCCAAAAACATTCAGTACTTC.

This clonotype has only a few counts. The rearrangement links TRBV9 to TRBJ2-1; 11 bases line up with TRBD2. Germline values: CDR1 SGDLS, CDR2 YYNGEE. Trimming at V came to 0 bases and at J to 4 bases, leaving 3 bases not matched to a gene. This CDR3 is built from 16 residues. CDR3 bases: TGTGCCAGCAGCGTAGCTGGGACTAGCGGATACAATGAGCAGTTCTTC. It codes for CASSVAGTSGYNEQFF.

V gene TRBV24-1 combines with J gene TRBJ2-1, with TRBD1 matching 8 bases. The germline V gene has CDR1 KGHDR and CDR2 SFDVKD. The CDR3 is made up of 15 amino acids. J lost 8 bases, V lost 2 bases, and 7 bases had no gene match. CDR3 nucleotide sequence: TGTGCCACCAGTGATTCCGGACAGGGCGACGATGAGCAGTTCTTC. Its translation: CATSDSGQGDDEQFF.

This clonotype was observed at least ten times. The V and J genes are TRBV7-2 and TRBJ2-7; perhaps D is TRBD1 or TRBD2 (5 bases each). The CDR3 has 13 amino acids. Trimming pared 5 bases from V and 2 bases from J, leaving 10 bases between. CDR1 SGHTA and CDR2 FQGNSA come from the germline V gene. The CDR3 reads CASSLGGTYEQYF. CDR3 DNA sequence: TGTGCCAGCAGCCTTGGGGGAACCTACGAGCAGTACTTC. Using reference TRBV7-2 and TRBJ2-7 for the parts outside the CDR3, the full variable domain is GAGVSQSPSNKVTEKGKDVELRCDPISGHTALYWYRQSLGQGLEFLIYFQGNSAPDKSGLPSDRFSAERTGGSVSTLTIQRTQQEDSAVYLCASSLGGTYEQYFGPGTRLTVT.

The sample holds many counts of this clonotype. The CDR3 here is CASSERAGGPTDTQYF. As DNA, the CDR3 is TGTGCCAGCAGTGAAAGAGCGGGGGGCCCCACAGATACGCAGTATTTT. This sequence joins TRBV6-4 and TRBJ2-3; TRBD2 matches 9 bases. The V gene end was trimmed by 3 bases and the J gene end by 2 bases; junction bases not matched to a gene: 6. The CDR3 is 16 amino acids. Germline-derived CDR1 and CDR2 are MRHNA and SNTAGT.

This clonotype has a count of ten or more. The gene calls are TRBV29-1 and TRBJ2-1, with D possibly being TRBD2 (6 bases). CDR3 length equals 13 residues. The germline CDR1 and CDR2 sequences are SQVTM and ANQGSEA. V lost 7 bases and J 6 bases, leaving 16 bases between the germline ends. CDR3 protein: CSGQPGDFNEQFF. CDR3 DNA sequence: TGCAGCGGACAGCCGGGGGATTTCAATGAGCAGTTCTTC.

The chain carries TRBV4-2 and TRBJ2-2; D possibly corresponds to TRBD2 (5 bases). V was shortened by 0 bases and J by 2 bases, with 7 bases between the two germline ends. This CDR3 region has 15 residues. Germline V gene sequence: CDR1 LGHNA, CDR2 YNFKEQ. This CDR3 is CASSQDPGNTGELFF. CDR3 nucleotides: TGTGCCAGCAGCCAAGACCCGGGAAACACCGGGGAGCTGTTTTTT.

The chain employs TRBV10-3 and TRBJ2-7; 10 bases map to TRBD1. V lost 8 bases and J lost 2; bases outside the gene matches: 3. The CDR3 is 13 amino acids. Germline V lookup: CDR1 ENHRY, CDR2 SYGVKD. For the CDR3, the DNA is TGTGCCATCGGGACAGGGGAAACCTACGAGCAGTACTTC. Residues: CAIGTGETYEQYF.

This clonotype has at least ten counts. The chain combines TRBV20-1 with TRBJ1-1; no firm D call. V gave up 6 bases and J gave up 3 bases, with 11 bases separating them. Germline V gives CDR1 DFQATT, CDR2 SNEGSKA (reference sequence). This CDR3 has 12 residues. This CDR3 is CSASISDTEAFF. Here the CDR3 DNA reads TGCAGTGCCTCCATATCGGACACTGAAGCTTTCTTT.

This clonotype showed up many times. In DNA form, the CDR3 reads TGTGCCAGTCGACAGGGGACCTACAATGAGCAGTTCTTC. Translated: CASRQGTYNEQFF. J is TRBJ2-1 and V is TRBV12-3 or TRBV12-4, with 8 bases fitting TRBD1. The junction had 3 bases not matched to a gene; V was cut back by 9 bases and J by 2 bases. The CDR3 contains 13 residues.

This chain's CDR3 is CASSLAQDGAGGYTF. For the CDR3, the DNA is TGCGCCAGCAGCTTGGCACAGGATGGGGCCGGTGGCTACACCTTC. This chain joins TRBV5-1 and TRBJ1-2, with D possibly being TRBD1 (5 bases). With 0 bases removed from V and 7 bases from J, the gap between germline ends came to 16 bases. The CDR3 spans 15 residues. Germline CDR1 reads SGHRS; CDR2 reads YFSETQ.

This clonotype was counted between two and nine times. V gene TRBV7-9 combines with J gene TRBJ2-3; D unresolved. CDR3 length equals 14 residues. V was clipped by 4 bases and J by 3 bases, with 11 bases between them. CDR1 is SEHNR and CDR2 is FQNEAQ in the germline V gene (reference sequence). The CDR3 reads CASSWIGSTDTQYF. CDR3 nucleotides: TGTGCCAGCAGCTGGATAGGGTCGACAGATACGCAGTATTTT.

This clonotype was recorded at least ten times. This rearrangement joins TRBV5-4 to TRBJ2-3, with 12 bases lining up with TRBD2. V lost 4 bases, J lost 0 bases, and 3 bases stayed unmatched. The length of the CDR3 is 16 residues. Per the germline V gene, CDR1 is SGHNT and CDR2 is YYREEE (reference sequence). CDR3 coding DNA: TGTGCCAGCAGCCGTGGACTAGCGGGAAGCACAGATACGCAGTATTTT. It translates to CASSRGLAGSTDTQYF.

The rearrangement links TRBV7-9 to TRBJ2-3, with D possibly matching TRBD2 (6 bases). CDR3 length equals 13 residues. V was trimmed by 7 bases and J by 6 bases, leaving 14 bases between them. From germline, CDR1 is SEHNR and CDR2 FQNEAQ (reference sequence). The CDR3 is CASTRGSEDTQYF. CDR3 nucleotide sequence: TGTGCCAGCACTCGGGGGAGCGAGGATACGCAGTATTTT. The full variable domain, rest sourced from reference TRBV7-9 and TRBJ2-3, is DTGVSQNPRHKITKRGQNVTFRCDPISEHNRLYWYRQTLGQGPEFLTYFQNEAQLEKSRLLSDRFSAERPKGSFSTLEIQRTEQGDSAMYLCASTRGSEDTQYFGPGTRLTVL.